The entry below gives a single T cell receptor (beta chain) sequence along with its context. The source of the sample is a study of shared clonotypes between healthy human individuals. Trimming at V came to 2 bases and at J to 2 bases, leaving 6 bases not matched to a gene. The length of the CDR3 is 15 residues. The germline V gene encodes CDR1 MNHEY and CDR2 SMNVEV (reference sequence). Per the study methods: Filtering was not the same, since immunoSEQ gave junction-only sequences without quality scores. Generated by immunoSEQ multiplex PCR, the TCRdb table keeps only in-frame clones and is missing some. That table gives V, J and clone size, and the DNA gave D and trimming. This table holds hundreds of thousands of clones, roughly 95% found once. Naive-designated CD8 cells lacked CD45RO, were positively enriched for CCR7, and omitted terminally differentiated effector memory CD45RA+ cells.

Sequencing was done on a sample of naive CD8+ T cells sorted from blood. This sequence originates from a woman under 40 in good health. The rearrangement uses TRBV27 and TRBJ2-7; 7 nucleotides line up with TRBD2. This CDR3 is CASSLGSGRTYEQYF. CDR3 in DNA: TGTGCCAGCAGTTTAGGTAGCGGGCGAACCTACGAGCAGTACTTC.